Listed here are 6 T cell receptor beta chains from one sample, sequenced in a study of T cells expressing NK-cell markers (dated by TCRdb to 2020 to 2021). Libraries were made using 5' RACE. Sequencing was carried out with an Illumina HiSeq 2000. Following reprocessing of the reads by TCRdb, the data hold one row per CDR3 protein sequence and no DNA is available. The sample's own table lists 350,000 to 400,000 distinct CDR3 sequences. About 10% of the sample comes from the top ten. The sample taken for sequencing was blood T cells: a sorted CD56 or NKG2C T cell subset, CD4+ or CD8+ T cells, or bulk PBMC T cells (not recorded which). All receptors come from a woman in her 50s in good health. Donor details come from another sample of the same person, matched by shared clones.

The J gene is TRBJ2-4, the V gene TRBV20-1; the TRBD1 assignment by TCRdb is unverifiable without DNA. This CDR3 has 15 amino acids. In germline, CDR1 is DFQATT, CDR2 SNEGSKA (reference sequence). CDR3 amino acids: CSARSGLLAKNIQYF.

The chain recombines TRBV12-3 or TRBV12-4 with TRBJ1-1. The CDR3 has 14 amino acids. Here the CDR3 reads CASSSSRWDTEAFF.

This chain joins TRBV6-1 and TRBJ1-6; checking the TCRdb D call of TRBD1 is not possible without DNA. The CDR3 runs 14 residues. From germline, CDR1 is MNHNS and CDR2 SASEGT. The CDR3: CASSEPGQGPPLHF.

V gene TRBV4-2 combines with J gene TRBJ2-7; TCRdb picks TRBD2, but there is no DNA to check that call. CDR3 length: 18 amino acids. The germline V gene encodes CDR1 LGHNA and CDR2 YNFKEQ. The CDR3 sequence: CASSQDAGGTSGIYEQYF.

The CDR3 loop is CATTGDTGELFF. The V and J genes are TRBV12-3 or TRBV12-4 and TRBJ2-2; TCRdb calls TRBD1, which cannot be checked without DNA. The CDR3 runs to 12 residues.

The chain combines TRBV28 with TRBJ1-2; as DNA is missing, the TRBD1 call by TCRdb cannot be tested. This CDR3 is built from 12 residues. Germline CDR1 MDHEN, CDR2 SYDVKM. This chain's CDR3 is CASREQAYGYTF.